The entry that follows covers one TCR beta chain sequence. Its antigen is undetermined. With V trimmed by 5 bases and J by 1 base, 4 bases remained unmatched. Per germline, CDR1 SGHNT and CDR2 YENEEA. This CDR3 is built from 15 residues. This sample is part of a study of OX40 agonist ivuxolimab in advanced cancers. Study overall: Patients were infused with ivuxolimab every 2 weeks at 0.01 to 10 mg/kg. About 44% of patients had received prior checkpoint inhibitor therapy. Findings of the study overall: By week 6 at 0.1 to 3.0 mg/kg, blood CD4+ and CD8+ T cells had expanded clonally. Averaging showed that CD8+ T cells had more expanded clones than CD4+ did.

Clones were sequenced by immunoSEQ multiplex PCR, and TCRdb holds only the in-frame ones, with some missing. The sample shows more than 60,000 clones, 85% of them seen only once. The receptor was isolated from an adult with an advanced solid tumor such as melanoma, head and neck, liver or kidney cancer. Sequenced material: CD4+ or CD8+ T cells sorted from blood, taken in a trial of the OX40 agonist ivuxolimab. This rearrangement joins TRBV11-3 to TRBJ2-2; 7 bases map to TRBD2. The CDR3 region is CASSKSGMNTGELFF. Here the CDR3 DNA reads TGTGCCAGCAGCAAAAGCGGGATGAACACCGGGGAGCTGTTTTTT.